This passage covers 3 T cell receptor beta chains from one sample sequenced in a study of cytomegalovirus exposure and HLA in healthy donors. It was with 60 Vbeta and 13 Jbeta primers that the PCR ran. Generated by immunoSEQ multiplex PCR, the TCRdb table keeps only in-frame clones and is missing some. Seen here are 180,000 or so clones, around 76% observed once, and the top ten hold 2% to 2.5%. The sample was PBMCs. These receptors all come from a woman aged 25-40 years in good health and CMV-seropositive.

V and J are TRBV7-2 and TRBJ1-2, with D tentatively TRBD1 (6 bases). V lost 4 bases, J lost 6 bases, and 15 bases lay in between. Germline V gene sequence: CDR1 SGHTA, CDR2 FQGNSA. The length of the CDR3 is 14 residues. The CDR3 is CASSSLQGTNGYTF. DNA for the CDR3: TGTGCCAGCAGCTCTCTACAGGGAACGAATGGCTACACCTTC.

The rearrangement uses TRBV29-1 and TRBJ2-1; D is undetermined. This CDR3 is built from 14 residues. Germline-derived CDR1 and CDR2 are SQVTM and ANQGSEA. The ends were cut back, 3 bases at V and 7 bases at J, with 16 bases in the middle. The CDR3 coding sequence is TGCAGCGTTGAGCCTTCTTCTACCCCGAATGAGCAGTTCTTC. Translation gives CSVEPSSTPNEQFF.

As DNA, the CDR3 is TGTGCCACTAGCCGGACAGGAGTTTACAATGAGCAGTTCTTC. Translating gives CATSRTGVYNEQFF. The chain recombines TRBV27 with TRBJ2-1; TRBD1 matches at 7 bases. Unmatched junction bases numbered 10, after V lost 10 bases and J lost 4 bases. Germline V gene lookup returns CDR1 MNHEY and CDR2 SMNVEV (reference sequence). This CDR3 contains 14 residues.